This entry is about one TCR beta chain. Its antigen is still unknown. Within one base of it there is no much larger clone, and no base qualities were kept. The source of the sample is a study of cytomegalovirus exposure and HLA in healthy donors (dated by TCRdb to 2016 to 2017). About the investigation overall: The 500 to 800 repertoires of the first cohort and the 95 to 150 validation repertoires were produced on the same platform, according to a later analysis. Besides the first cohort of 666 subjects, a separate validation cohort made up of about 120 different subjects was used. To predict cytomegalovirus infection status, the study combined high-throughput TCR immunosequencing, statistical association of individual TCRs with disease status, and machine learning. The aim of the study was to test whether cataloging public T cell receptors could identify signatures of past pathogen exposure.

Results and caveats for the whole study, not just this receptor: In a later analysis, TCRs clustered in the first cohort were found to also tend to co-occur in the roughly 110 validation repertoires, with approximately 95% of cluster scores above 0. It was suggested by the authors that the approach could potentially be generalized to other disease states and immunological phenotypes. In the study, approximately 160 TCR beta chains were listed as associated with cytomegalovirus. The classifier was reported to diagnose cytomegalovirus status with high specificity and sensitivity in both the original cohort and the validation cohort. While some public TCRs were present in many individuals, most TCR sequences turned up only very rarely across donors. In vitro tests confirmed that a few of the cytomegalovirus-associated TCR beta chains recognize cytomegalovirus antigens. A later analysis lacked HLA typing for the validation cohort, so it scored co-occurrence in that cohort across all 110 or so repertoires.

The library was made by the immunoSEQ multiplex PCR assay. The paper's data handling went like this. A statistical classification framework was built for diagnosing cytomegalovirus status from the catalog of TCR beta chain sequences. TCRdb mirrors the immuneACCESS table, restricted to in-frame sequences. Some clones are absent from its copies; in checked studies, under half trace to an unresolved V gene, and the reason for the others is unknown. Clone size and the V and J calls come from that table; the DNA yielded D and trimming. This sample comprises around 400,000 clones, about nine tenths of them detected only once. Clones ranked in the top ten supply 0.83% of the sample. Separate from the approximately 700-subject first cohort, the validation cohort of 90 to 150 subjects was the group to which the donors belonged. CDR1 and CDR2 are drawn from the germline V gene: SGHRS, YFSETQ. V sheds 1 base and J sheds 3 bases, leaving 23 bases between their ends. Spanning cysteine to phenylalanine, the CDR3 consists of 18 amino acids. Only CDR3 DNA is held: 54 bases, read in frame from base 1.

The sequencing input was PBMCs. The sequence derives from a woman aged 18-30 years in good health and CMV-seronegative. This sequence uses TRBV5-1 and TRBJ2-7; a tentative D match to TRBD1 spans 6 bases. The CDR3 region has the sequence CASSLRTDTQGFYYEQYF. The nucleotides read TGCGCCAGCAGCTTGCGGACAGACACCCAAGGATTTTACTACGAGCAGTACTTC.